Each of the 30 T cell receptor beta chains below was sequenced from the same sample in a study of blood T cells in healthy people across ages (dated by TCRdb to about 2015). Library generation was performed with 5' RACE. Instrument used: Illumina HiSeq 2500. A second PCR of roughly 7 to 12 cycles was run with a J-beta primer mix and a sample-barcoded 5' primer. TCRdb's own reprocessing of the public reads used fastp at Q25 and MiXCR and kept productive beta chains. Rows are combined by CDR3 protein, so each entry shows the most common genes and DNA. This sample lists approximately 810,000 distinct CDR3 sequences; less than 35% were detected once. The ten top clones hold roughly a sixth of the sample. Sequenced material: blood. The receptors stem from an elderly woman in good health.

This clonotype occurred a few times. With a much larger clone just one base away, this may be a read error. The V call is TRBV24-1, the J call TRBJ2-1, with D possibly TRBD2 on 5 matching bases. The CDR3 spans 13 residues. The germline V gene encodes CDR1 KGHDR and CDR2 SFDVKD. DNA for the CDR3: TGTGCCGCCAGTGATCGGAGGCCGAATGAGCAGTTCTTC. It encodes CAASDRRPNEQFF.

This clonotype was detected many times. The DNA for the CDR3 is TGCACCCCAACCCGCGGGTCCTACGAGCAGTACTTC. Translating it yields CTPTRGSYEQYF. The chain links TRBV20-1 to TRBJ2-7; possibly TRBD2 for D (5 bases). In germline, CDR1 is DFQATT, CDR2 SNEGSKA (reference sequence). The CDR3 extends over 12 amino acids.

Many counts were recorded for this clonotype. V usage is TRBV7-9 and J usage is TRBJ2-7; tentative D call: TRBD1 (6 bases). Trimming took off 1 base at V and 2 bases at J, with 9 bases between the two ends. Germline lookup yields CDR1 SEHNR and CDR2 FQNEAQ (reference sequence). This CDR3 has 14 amino acids. CDR3 coding DNA: TGTGCCAGCAGCTTAGGTTACAGGGCCTACGAGCAGTACTTC. Its protein is CASSLGYRAYEQYF.

As concerns this clonotype: Given a much more abundant clone one base away, this may be a read error. This chain links TRBV6-1 with TRBJ2-3; 7 positions agree with TRBD1. After removal of 6 bases from V and 2 bases from J, the junction contained 2 bases not matched to a gene. The CDR3 loop spans 13 amino acids. Germline values: CDR1 MNHNS, CDR2 SASEGT. CDR3 bases: TGTGCCAGCAGACAGGGGTACACAGATACGCAGTATTTT. It encodes CASRQGYTDTQYF.

This clonotype occurred many times. The chain combines TRBV7-2 with TRBJ2-7; 8 bases align to TRBD1. The germline gives CDR1 SGHTA, CDR2 FQGNSA. With 5 bases clipped from V and 5 bases from J, the junction kept 8 bases outside the gene matches. This CDR3 is 14 amino acids long. In nucleotides, the CDR3 is TGTGCCAGCAGCACAGGACAGGGAACCCACGAGCAGTACTTC. This gives the protein CASSTGQGTHEQYF. Based on the CDR3 plus reference TRBV7-2 and TRBJ2-7, the full variable domain is GAGVSQSPSNKVTEKGKDVELRCDPISGHTALYWYRQSLGQGLEFLIYFQGNSAPDKSGLPSDRFSAERTGGSVSTLTIQRTQQEDSAVYLCASSTGQGTHEQYFGPGTRLTVT.

This clonotype came up many times. The rearrangement links TRBV7-8 to TRBJ2-1; no clear D. The CDR3 is made up of 16 amino acids. V lost 1 base and J 0 bases, leaving 10 bases between the germline ends. CDR1 and CDR2 (germline): SGHVS, FQNEAQ. This chain's CDR3 is CASSLGYQSSYNEQFF. CDR3 in DNA: TGTGCCAGCAGCTTAGGCTACCAAAGCTCCTACAATGAGCAGTTCTTC.

The chain couples TRBV6-1 to TRBJ2-1; 7 bases agree with TRBD2. The CDR3 runs to 15 residues. The germline V gene encodes CDR1 MNHNS and CDR2 SASEGT. The J segment lost 8 bases and the V segment lost 6 bases, leaving 13 bases of the junction unmatched. CDR3 coding DNA: TGTGCCAGCAGGGACCGACTAGCTTCGAGCGATGAGCAGTTCTTC. Translation: CASRDRLASSDEQFF.

This clonotype was seen at least ten times. V and J are TRBV6-2 or TRBV6-3 and TRBJ2-1; D not certain. CDR1 and CDR2 (germline): MNHEY, SVGEGT. The germline V and J ends were trimmed by 0 bases and 5 bases, with 8 bases remaining between them. The CDR3 has 14 residues. CDR3 sequence: CASSYSWRNNEQFF. CDR3 in DNA: TGTGCCAGCAGTTACTCCTGGAGAAACAATGAGCAGTTCTTC.

In this sample, this clonotype turned up a few times. This may be a read error, as it is one base from a much larger clone. The chain is built from TRBV4-3 and TRBJ1-1, with D uncertain. The CDR3 has 15 amino acids. The ends were cut back, 3 bases at V and 6 bases at J, with 17 bases in the middle. Germline CDR1 and CDR2: LGHNA and YSLEER. CDR3 sequence: CASSHESASFAEAFF. The CDR3 bases are TGCGCCAGCAGCCACGAATCCGCAAGCTTCGCTGAAGCTTTCTTT.

The chain combines TRBV19 with TRBJ2-1; D might be TRBD1 (6 bases). CDR3 length equals 13 residues. The V and J ends lost 3 bases and 13 bases respectively, with 16 bases between them. Germline loops: CDR1 LNHDA, CDR2 SQIVND (reference sequence). CDR3 bases: TGTGCCAGTAGTATTGAACAGGGTGAGACCCAGTTCTTC. Protein sequence: CASSIEQGETQFF.

A word on this clonotype: Since a much larger clone is just one base distant, this may be a read error. The chain couples TRBV7-6 to TRBJ2-5; 7 nucleotides align to TRBD2. From germline, CDR1 is SGHVS and CDR2 FNYEAQ. The CDR3 is 13 amino acids. J gave up 11 bases and V 7 bases, and 13 bases lay outside the gene matches. CDR3: CASNAGDSNEQYF. The CDR3 bases are TGTGCCAGCAACGCGGGGGATTCCAATGAGCAGTACTTC.

This clonotype has at least ten counts. The chain is built from TRBV30 and TRBJ2-6, with D tentatively TRBD2 (5 bases). Trimming pared 2 bases from V and 3 bases from J, leaving 14 bases between. The length of the CDR3 is 16 residues. Germline-derived CDR1 and CDR2 are GTSNPN and SVGIG (reference sequence). For the CDR3, the DNA is TGTGCCTGGAGTCGGACTGTTGAATTTGGGGCCAACGTCCTGACTTTC. Its protein is CAWSRTVEFGANVLTF.

Note on this clonotype: One end of the junction does not line up with germline, which may come from a read error. The chain has TRBV11-2 and TRBJ2-1, with 9 bases that match TRBD2. CDR1 and CDR2 (germline): SGHAT, FQNNGV. This CDR3 has 15 amino acids. The CDR3: CASSVSGGSCNEQFF. For the CDR3, the DNA is TGTGCCAGCAGCGTTAGCGGGGGCTCCTGCAATGAGCAGTTCTTC.

This clonotype showed up just a few times. This chain uses TRBV20-1 with TRBJ2-4; unclear D gene. CDR1 is DFQATT, CDR2 SNEGSKA, per germline (reference sequence). V lost 5 bases and J lost 4, with 9 bases in between. CDR3 size: 12 residues. DNA for the CDR3: TGCAGTGCTGAGGACGGGAAAAACATTCAGTACTTC. Translating it yields CSAEDGKNIQYF.

V gene TRBV6-2 or TRBV6-3 combines with J gene TRBJ2-1; TRBD1 aligns across 7 bases. CDR1 MNHEY and CDR2 SVGEGT come from the germline V gene. The CDR3 is 13 amino acids. The ends lost 2 bases at V and 9 bases at J; junction bases unmatched: 4. As DNA, the CDR3 is TGTGCCAGCAGTTACCCGGACAGGACTGAGCAGTTCTTC. Translation gives CASSYPDRTEQFF.

The V gene is TRBV7-2, the J gene TRBJ1-3; a weak D match, TRBD1 (6 bases). The CDR3 has 14 amino acids. Trimming shortened V by 3 bases and J by 2 bases, and 8 bases separated the two germline ends. Germline loops: CDR1 SGHTA, CDR2 FQGNSA. For the CDR3, the DNA is TGTGCCAGCAGCTTGGGGACAACTGGAAACACCATATATTTT. Its translation: CASSLGTTGNTIYF.

The chain couples TRBV6-5 to TRBJ1-1; 8 bases map to TRBD1. The CDR3 spans 12 residues. CDR1 is MNHEY, CDR2 SVGAGI, per germline. J gave up 9 bases and V 10 bases, and 10 bases lay outside the gene matches. CDR3 DNA sequence: TGTGCCAACAGATCCCGACAGGGGAAAGCTTTCTTT. It encodes CANRSRQGKAFF.

The chain uses TRBV6-2 or TRBV6-3 and TRBJ1-6, with D perhaps matching TRBD1 (5 bases). CDR1 and CDR2 (germline): MNHEY, SVGEGT. V lost 3 bases and J lost 1, with 22 bases in between. The CDR3 consists of 20 residues. CDR3 in amino acids: CASSYSRARVVGSYNSPLHF. As DNA, the CDR3 is TGTGCCAGCAGTTATTCAAGGGCCAGGGTCGTCGGATCCTATAATTCACCCCTCCACTTT.

The gene calls are TRBV6-2 or TRBV6-3 and TRBJ1-1; TRBD1 matches 10 bases. Per the germline V gene, CDR1 is MNHEY and CDR2 is SVGEGT. The CDR3 totals 16 residues. Unmatched junction bases numbered 12, after V lost 6 bases and J lost 5 bases. In nucleotides, the CDR3 is TGTGCCAGCAGGCCCCGACAGGGGGCTTGGGAGACTGAAGCTTTCTTT. Translating it yields CASRPRQGAWETEAFF.

This clonotype was detected ten times or more. The chain couples TRBV4-1 to TRBJ2-7; 11 nucleotides align to TRBD2. The CDR3 covers 16 residues. Germline CDR1 reads MGHRA; CDR2 reads YSYEKL. V dropped 5 bases and J dropped 3; count of bases not matched to a gene: 9. The CDR3 region is CASSTTTSGAFYEQYF. Here the CDR3 DNA reads TGCGCCAGCAGCACTACGACTAGCGGGGCCTTCTACGAGCAGTACTTC.

This clonotype occurred many times. The chain joins TRBV4-2 to TRBJ2-5, with D unclear. Trimming took 0 bases from V and 5 from J, leaving 1 base between them. Germline CDR1 reads LGHNA; CDR2 reads YNFKEQ. The CDR3 consists of 11 residues. The CDR3 coding sequence is TGTGCCAGCAGCCAAGATGAGACCCAGTACTTC. Its protein product is CASSQDETQYF.

The chain is built from TRBV29-1 and TRBJ2-2; 7 bases align to TRBD1. Germline loops: CDR1 SQVTM, CDR2 ANQGSEA. Trimming removed 7 bases from V and 1 base from J; junction bases left unmatched: 3. The CDR3 has 13 amino acids. Here the CDR3 reads CSADRENTGELFF. The CDR3 DNA follows: TGCAGCGCTGACAGGGAGAACACCGGGGAGCTGTTTTTT.

This clonotype was observed at least ten times. This chain joins TRBV24-1 and TRBJ2-3, with D possibly TRBD1 on 5 matching bases. Germline lookup yields CDR1 KGHDR and CDR2 SFDVKD. The CDR3 is 17 amino acids. V lost 4 bases to trimming and J lost 0 bases, with 16 bases between them. The CDR3 region is CATSDPSTASSTDTQYF. In DNA, the CDR3 is TGTGCCACCAGTGACCCATCGACAGCCTCTAGCACAGATACGCAGTATTTT.

The chain uses TRBV6-2 or TRBV6-3 and TRBJ1-1; D is unresolved. Germline V lookup: CDR1 MNHEY, CDR2 SVGEGT. CDR3 length: 15 residues. Trimming took off 0 bases at V and 1 base at J, with 9 bases between the two ends. The CDR3 spells CASSYSVTGNTEAFF. The CDR3 nucleotides read TGTGCCAGCAGTTACTCGGTGACGGGGAACACTGAAGCTTTCTTT.

This clonotype was counted between two and nine times. The chain employs TRBV5-5 and TRBJ2-5; 14 nucleotides match TRBD2. The CDR3 is 18 residues long. CDR1 and CDR2 from the germline V gene are SGHKS and YYEKEE (reference sequence). V lost 2 bases to trimming and J lost 7 bases; unmatched junction nucleotides: 13. For the CDR3, the DNA is TGTGCCAGCAGCTTTCGGACTAGCGGGGGGCCGGAGGGGGGGACCCAGTACTTC. This encodes CASSFRTSGGPEGGTQYF.

The gene calls are TRBV7-2 and TRBJ2-5, with 9 bases lining up with TRBD2. The J call may be wrong; the DNA end is better matched by TRBJ2-7. Germline assignment: CDR1 SGHTA and CDR2 FQGNSA. The CDR3 loop spans 15 amino acids. The CDR3 protein is CASSPRTSAIYEQYF. The CDR3 nucleotides are TGTGCCAGCAGCCCCCGGACTAGCGCTATCTACGAGCAGTACTTC.

This clonotype was seen ten or more times. The chain has TRBV24-1 and TRBJ1-2; no reliable D call. The V gene's germline CDR1 is KGHDR and CDR2 SFDVKD. CDR3 length: 11 amino acids. Trimming removed 2 bases from V and 7 bases from J, with 4 bases in between. CDR3 nucleotides: TGTGCCACCAGTGATTACTTTGGCTACACCTTC. The encoded protein is CATSDYFGYTF.

The genes are TRBV12-1 and TRBJ1-5; the listed D gene, TRBD1, was not tested against the DNA. TRBV12-1 represents a pseudogene. This CDR3 spans 14 amino acids. The DNA for the CDR3 is TGTGCCAGCAGCCCTCGACAGGAAAATCGGCCCCAGCATTTT. This sequence encodes CASSPRQENRPQHF.

Many counts were recorded for this clonotype. V and J are TRBV27 and TRBJ2-3, with D possibly called TRBD1 or TRBD2 (7 bases each). Germline V CDR1 and CDR2: MNHEY, SMNVEV (reference sequence). The CDR3 loop spans 13 amino acids. Trimming cost V 0 bases and J 13 bases, with 14 bases left between them. The DNA of the CDR3 is TGTGCCAGCAGTTTATCGCGCCAGGGGGGGAAGTATTTT. Its protein is CASSLSRQGGKYF.

Worth noting for this clonotype: With a much larger clone just one base away, this may be a read error. The chain uses TRBV3-1 and TRBJ2-1; 11 positions agree with TRBD2. This CDR3 contains 17 residues. Germline CDR1 is LGHDT and CDR2 is YNNKEL (reference sequence). V was clipped by 4 bases and J by 5 bases; unmatched bases: 10. The CDR3 nucleotides are TGTGCCAGCAGCCCTCGGTCGCCTAGCGGGGGGCACAATGAGCAGTTCTTC. It translates to CASSPRSPSGGHNEQFF.